This T cell receptor beta chain was profiled in a study of shared clonotypes between healthy human individuals. Study-wide context: Donors, aged 18 to 49, were a couple of women and three men. Study-wide findings and caveats: Sampling used blood alone; tissue repertoires probably differ.

Under the authors' procedure: ImmunoSEQ gave junction-only sequences without quality scores, so filtering differed. Libraries were prepared by immunoSEQ multiplex PCR; TCRdb keeps only in-frame clonotypes and omits some of them. D and trimming were read from the DNA, whereas the V and J calls and clone size are those reported in that table. The sample lists roughly 2 million clones, roughly 94% seen once, with roughly 0.13% in the top ten. Between the trimmed V and J ends, which lost 3 bases and 2 bases, there was a span of 11 bases. The CDR3 length is 16 residues. CDR1 is LNHDA, CDR2 SQIVND, per germline (reference sequence). About this clone: What it recognizes is unknown.

The source material was naive CD4+ T cells sorted from blood. Described subset: CD45RA+ positively selected. This TCR was sampled from a man younger than 35 in good health. The chain couples TRBV19 to TRBJ2-6; D could derive from TRBD1 or TRBD2 (5 bases each). CDR3 bases: TGTGCCAGTAGTATGTTGTTGGGGGCTGGGGCCAACGTCCTGACTTTC. Amino acid sequence: CASSMLLGAGANVLTF. The complete variable domain, with remaining parts taken from reference TRBV19 and TRBJ2-6, reads DGGITQSPKYLFRKEGQNVTLSCEQNLNHDAMYWYRQDPGQGLRLIYYSQIVNDFQKGDIAEGYSVSREKKESFPLTVTSAQKNPTAFYLCASSMLLGAGANVLTFGAGSRLTVL.